These 30 T cell receptor beta chains were all obtained from the same sample, sequenced in a study of cytomegalovirus exposure and HLA in healthy donors. 60 Vbeta and 13 Jbeta primers were used in PCR. TCRdb's table, derived via immunoSEQ multiplex PCR, lists solely in-frame clones and lacks some. Of more than 110,000 clones in the sample, roughly 73% are singletons; the top ten hold 1% to 1.5%. Sequences were obtained from PBMCs. The receptors derive from a woman in her forties in good health and CMV-seronegative.

V and J are TRBV15 and TRBJ1-2; no reliable D call. The CDR3 covers 14 residues. V was shortened by 3 bases and J by 2 bases, with 10 bases between the two germline ends. Per germline, CDR1 LNHNV and CDR2 YYDKDF (reference sequence). CDR3 bases: TGTGCCACCAGCAGGGGTTTGGAGAACTATGGCTACACCTTC. It yields the protein CATSRGLENYGYTF.

The V and J genes are TRBV4-1 and TRBJ1-1, with D maybe TRBD1 (5 bases). The CDR3 contains 14 residues. V lost 4 bases and J lost 1, with 10 bases in between. Germline CDR1 and CDR2: MGHRA and YSYEKL. The CDR3 coding sequence is TGCGCCAGCAGCCTACTGGGGGGGAACACTGAAGCTTTCTTT. It translates to CASSLLGGNTEAFF.

The J gene is TRBJ1-1, the V gene TRBV5-8; TRBD1 is a possible D gene (5 bases). CDR1 and CDR2 (germline): SGHTS, YDEGEE. This CDR3 has 12 residues. V lost 1 base to trimming and J lost 10 bases, with 11 bases between them. This CDR3 reads CASSLNRFGAFF. The CDR3 DNA is TGTGCCAGCAGCTTGAACAGGTTTGGAGCTTTCTTT.

The sample holds a few counts of this clone. V and J are TRBV21-1 and TRBJ2-3; the table's D gene call, TRBD2, was not cross checked with the DNA. TRBV21-1 is tagged as a pseudogene. The CDR3 is 16 amino acids. The CDR3 here is CASSKEGPTGGDTQYF. CDR3 DNA: TGTGCCAGCAGCAAAGAAGGACCTACGGGGGGAGATACGCAGTATTTT.

This chain joins TRBV6-1 and TRBJ1-1, with D perhaps TRBD1 (5 bases). Trimming cost V 8 bases and J 4 bases, with 14 bases left between them. CDR1 and CDR2 (germline): MNHNS, SASEGT. This CDR3 has 13 amino acids. CDR3 region: CASRILTGTEAFF. In DNA, the CDR3 is TGTGCCAGCCGTATCCTAACAGGCACTGAAGCTTTCTTT.

V is TRBV5-1 and J is TRBJ2-5, with 8 bases lining up with TRBD2. The CDR3 runs 15 residues. V lost 4 bases and J lost 7; bases outside the gene matches: 12. CDR1 is SGHRS, CDR2 YFSETQ, per germline. In nucleotides, the CDR3 is TGCGCCAGCAGCGGGGGCGGGGGGCACCACGGGACCCAGTACTTC. Encoded protein: CASSGGGGHHGTQYF. Supplemented by reference TRBV5-1 and TRBJ2-5, the full variable domain reads KAGVTQTPRYLIKTRGQQVTLSCSPISGHRSVSWYQQTPGQGLQFLFEYFSETQRNKGNFPGRFSGRQFSNSRSEMNVSTLELGDSALYLCASSGGGGHHGTQYFGPGTRLLVL.

This chain uses TRBV12-5 with TRBJ2-5; D remains ambiguous. The J call is doubtful: the DNA matches TRBJ2-7 better. The CDR3 has 12 amino acids. Germline V CDR1 and CDR2: LGHNT, FRNRAP. The CDR3 region is CASGLDNYEQYF. The CDR3 DNA sequence: TGTGCTAGTGGCTTAGACAATTACGAGCAGTACTTC.

The CDR3 spells CASSLIGFVEGDGEQFF. The CDR3 DNA sequence: TGTGCCAGCAGCCTAATAGGGTTTGTAGAGGGTGATGGTGAGCAGTTCTTC. This rearrangement joins TRBV13 to TRBJ2-1; D perhaps matches TRBD2 (5 bases). The V end lost 5 bases, the J end lost 9 bases, and 26 bases lay between the germline ends. The CDR3 length is 17 residues. Germline V gene data show CDR1 as PRHDT and CDR2 as FYEKMQ (reference sequence).

The chain has TRBV28 and TRBJ1-4, with 12 bases matching TRBD1. Germline assignment: CDR1 MDHEN and CDR2 SYDVKM. Trimming took 7 bases from V and 7 from J; bases not matched to a gene: 7. This CDR3 has 15 amino acids. The CDR3 here is CASNVLGQGAEKLFF. CDR3 sequence (DNA): TGTGCCAGCAATGTACTGGGACAGGGGGCTGAAAAACTGTTTTTT.

The chain has TRBV7-6 and TRBJ2-3; 11 nucleotides match TRBD2. The CDR3 is 19 residues long. The junction had 17 bases not matched to a gene; V was cut back by 3 bases and J by 6 bases. Per the germline V gene, CDR1 is SGHVS and CDR2 is FNYEAQ. CDR3 nucleotides: TGTGCCAGCAGCTTCCCCCCGATTTTAGCGGGGGGGCCCGGTGATACGCAGTATTTT. This gives the protein CASSFPPILAGGPGDTQYF.

This clone was found many times. The rearrangement links TRBV4-3 to TRBJ2-5; TRBD2 might be the D (6 bases). CDR3 length: 15 amino acids. Per germline, CDR1 LGHNA and CDR2 YSLEER. V was pared by 1 base and J by 5 bases, with 14 bases between. The CDR3 protein is CASSQVREASETQYF. CDR3 DNA: TGCGCCAGCAGCCAAGTAAGGGAGGCCTCCGAGACCCAGTACTTC.

V gene TRBV10-3 combines with J gene TRBJ1-1, with unresolved D. Germline V gives CDR1 ENHRY, CDR2 SYGVKD. This CDR3 spans 14 amino acids. Trimming took off 4 bases at V and 4 bases at J, with 13 bases between the two ends. Here the CDR3 reads CAISGLSEGTEAFF. The CDR3, as DNA: TGTGCCATCAGTGGGTTGAGTGAGGGCACTGAAGCTTTCTTT.

This clone has a handful of counts. The chain recombines TRBV18 with TRBJ2-1; TRBD2 matches 13 bases. Germline loops: CDR1 KGHSH, CDR2 LQKENI. Germline trimming cut 1 base from V and 4 bases from J; bases unmatched to any gene: 4. The CDR3 runs 17 residues. The CDR3 protein is CASSPLGTSGVYNEQFF. CDR3 in DNA: TGTGCCAGCTCACCACTCGGGACTAGCGGGGTTTACAATGAGCAGTTCTTC. Drawing the rest from reference TRBV18 and TRBJ2-1, the complete variable domain is NAGVMQNPRHLVRRRGQEARLRCSPMKGHSHVYWYRQLPEEGLKFMVYLQKENIIDESGMPKERFSAEFPKEGPSILRIQQVVRGDSAAYFCASSPLGTSGVYNEQFFGPGTRLTVL.

This chain joins TRBV20-1 and TRBJ1-2; D not certain. CDR1 is DFQATT and CDR2 is SNEGSKA in the germline V gene (reference sequence). V was clipped by 3 bases and J by 5 bases, with 7 bases between them. The CDR3 sequence is 11 residues long. The CDR3 loop is CSASRTYGYTF. In nucleotides, the CDR3 is TGCAGTGCTAGCAGGACTTATGGCTACACCTTC.

This chain joins TRBV28 and TRBJ2-3, with a weak D call TRBD2 (7 bases). V shed 6 bases and J shed 2 bases, with 24 bases lying between them. Looked up from germline, CDR1 is MDHEN and CDR2 is SYDVKM. The CDR3 loop spans 18 amino acids. CDR3 amino acids: CASSGNSREGGDTDTQYF. DNA for the CDR3: TGTGCCAGCAGCGGAAACTCGAGGGAGGGGGGGGACACAGATACGCAGTATTTT.

The chain employs TRBV12-5 and TRBJ1-1; possible D gene TRBD1, 6 bases. Germline lookup yields CDR1 LGHNT and CDR2 FRNRAP. Trimming cost V 5 bases and J 0 bases, with 19 bases left between them. This CDR3 is 17 amino acids long. Written as DNA, the CDR3 is TGTGCTAGTGGTCCCATGGGGGGGGCTGCACTGAACACTGAAGCTTTCTTT. It codes for CASGPMGGAALNTEAFF.

The V and J genes are TRBV5-6 and TRBJ1-1; no clear D gene. Germline lookup yields CDR1 SGHDT and CDR2 YYEEEE. V lost 3 bases and J 1 base, leaving 7 bases between the germline ends. This CDR3 comprises 13 residues. DNA for the CDR3: TGTGCCAGCAGCTCTGACAAGAACACTGAAGCTTTCTTT. This sequence encodes CASSSDKNTEAFF.

The chain uses TRBV5-6 and TRBJ2-5, with 8 bases lining up with TRBD2. CDR3 length: 15 amino acids. Trimming at V came to 2 bases and at J to 7 bases, leaving 10 bases not matched to a gene. Germline loops: CDR1 SGHDT, CDR2 YYEEEE. CDR3 nucleotide sequence: TGTGCCAGCAGCTTTAAGACGGGACTAGGGGGGACCCAGTACTTC. Translated: CASSFKTGLGGTQYF.

The chain links TRBV27 to TRBJ1-2; 11 nucleotides line up with TRBD1. Germline V lookup: CDR1 MNHEY, CDR2 SMNVEV (reference sequence). The CDR3 totals 16 residues. Trimming at V came to 4 bases and at J to 4 bases, leaving 8 bases not matched to a gene. In nucleotides, the CDR3 is TGTGCCAGCAGTTACCGGCCCGGGACAGGGGGCTATGGCTACACCTTC. Protein: CASSYRPGTGGYGYTF.

CDR3 region: CASSTSTGDTEAFF. The CDR3 region has the DNA TGTGCCAGCAGTACTAGTACAGGGGACACTGAAGCTTTCTTT. V gene TRBV6-5 combines with J gene TRBJ1-1, with 7 bases identical to TRBD1. The V gene's germline CDR1 is MNHEY and CDR2 SVGAGI. This CDR3 has 14 residues. The V gene end was trimmed by 5 bases and the J gene end by 3 bases; junction bases not matched to a gene: 6.

This clone turned up a few times. The chain employs TRBV5-5 and TRBJ1-1; a possible D gene is TRBD1 (5 bases). With 4 bases removed from V and 1 base from J, the gap between germline ends came to 14 bases. This CDR3 comprises 15 residues. Germline V gene data show CDR1 as SGHKS and CDR2 as YYEKEE (reference sequence). CDR3 loop: CASSPGRGWNTEAFF. In DNA, the CDR3 is TGTGCCAGCAGCCCGGGGAGGGGTTGGAACACTGAAGCTTTCTTT.

The chain carries TRBV19 and TRBJ2-1; 10 bases match TRBD2. The CDR3 loop spans 19 amino acids. V lost 4 bases to trimming and J lost 1 base; unmatched junction nucleotides: 13. Germline CDR1 reads LNHDA; CDR2 reads SQIVND (reference sequence). Here the CDR3 DNA reads TGTGCCAGTAGTAGCCCCCCAAGACTAGCGGGCCCTTCCTACAATGAGCAGTTCTTC. This encodes CASSSPPRLAGPSYNEQFF. The variable domain in full, with the rest retrieved from reference TRBV19 and TRBJ2-1, is DGGITQSPKYLFRKEGQNVTLSCEQNLNHDAMYWYRQDPGQGLRLIYYSQIVNDFQKGDIAEGYSVSREKKESFPLTVTSAQKNPTAFYLCASSSPPRLAGPSYNEQFFGPGTRLTVL.

The rearrangement uses TRBV6-5 and TRBJ2-6; maybe TRBD2 (6 bases). The CDR3 sequence is 15 residues long. The germline gives CDR1 MNHEY, CDR2 SVGAGI. V lost 2 bases to trimming and J lost 4 bases, with 9 bases between them. The DNA for the CDR3 is TGTGCCAGCAGTTACGGAGGGTCCGGGGCCAACGTCCTGACTTTC. As protein: CASSYGGSGANVLTF.

V usage is TRBV9 and J usage is TRBJ1-4; D unclear. CDR1 is SGDLS, CDR2 YYNGEE, per germline. The CDR3 has 13 amino acids. V was shortened by 2 bases and J by 4 bases, with 6 bases between the two germline ends. This CDR3 reads CASSVSYNEKLFF. The CDR3, as DNA: TGTGCCAGCAGCGTGAGCTATAATGAAAAACTGTTTTTT.

V is TRBV19 and J is TRBJ1-2, with 9 bases that match TRBD1. Germline CDR1 reads LNHDA; CDR2 reads SQIVND (reference sequence). The CDR3 is 19 residues long. The J segment lost 6 bases and the V segment lost 6 bases, leaving 23 bases of the junction unmatched. Written as DNA, the CDR3 is TGTGCCAGTAGCGCCTCAACAGGGGGCTCCCTCGGCATTATGAATGGCTACACCTTC. Its protein product is CASSASTGGSLGIMNGYTF.

Written as DNA, the CDR3 is TGTGCCAGCAGCTTACTCAGGGTCTCGGTCACCGGGGAGCTGTTTTTT. This gives the protein CASSLLRVSVTGELFF. The chain links TRBV7-8 to TRBJ2-2; D is perhaps TRBD1 (5 bases). The CDR3 is made up of 16 amino acids. The V end lost 2 bases, the J end lost 4 bases, and 14 bases lay between the germline ends. The germline gives CDR1 SGHVS, CDR2 FQNEAQ.

In its sample, this clone was seen a few times. The rearrangement links TRBV5-8 to TRBJ1-6, with 7 bases matching TRBD1. CDR1 and CDR2 from the germline V gene are SGHTS and YDEGEE. The CDR3 totals 17 residues. V shed 4 bases and J 5 bases; nucleotides not matched to a gene: 12. CDR3 bases: TGTGCCAGCAGCGCCCGGACAGGCTCGGGAAATAATTCACCCCTCCACTTT. The encoded protein is CASSARTGSGNNSPLHF. Looking up the rest from reference TRBV5-8 and TRBJ1-6 gives the full variable domain: EAGVTQSPTHLIKTRGQQATLRCSPISGHTSVYWYQQALGLGLQFLLWYDEGEERNRGNFPPRFSGRQFPNYSSELNVNALELEDSALYLCASSARTGSGNNSPLHFGNGTRLTVT.

The chain combines TRBV11-1 with TRBJ1-4, with a possible D match to TRBD1 (5 bases). Germline loops: CDR1 SGHAT, CDR2 FQDESV (reference sequence). Deletions cut 5 bases from V and 6 bases from J, with 13 bases between. CDR3 size: 14 residues. The CDR3 here is CASSRTGEDEKLFF. Written as DNA, the CDR3 is TGTGCCAGCAGCCGGACGGGGGAAGATGAAAAACTGTTTTTT.

This chain connects TRBV7-9 to TRBJ1-1; D call uncertain. V dropped 5 bases and J dropped 1 base, with 11 bases sitting between them. The CDR3 runs 14 residues. CDR1 SEHNR and CDR2 FQNEAQ come from the germline V gene (reference sequence). This CDR3 reads CASSILTGNTEAFF. The CDR3 DNA follows: TGTGCCAGCAGCATTCTGACGGGGAACACTGAAGCTTTCTTT.

The chain joins TRBV19 to TRBJ1-2; 7 nucleotides line up with TRBD1. Germline V gives CDR1 LNHDA, CDR2 SQIVND (reference sequence). V lost 6 bases, J lost 0 bases, and 10 bases stayed unmatched. The CDR3 extends over 16 amino acids. In DNA, the CDR3 is TGTGCCAGTAGCACGGGACAGCTACTAGCTAACTATGGCTACACCTTC. Residues: CASSTGQLLANYGYTF.